Below, 17 T cell receptor beta chains from the same sample are listed, as sequenced in a study of blood T cell repertoires in COVID-19. TCRdb keeps only in-frame clones here, not all; method: immunoSEQ multiplex PCR. The sample holds approximately 180,000 clones, 75% to 90% seen once. The specimen was PBMCs or T cells enriched from blood (not recorded which). The receptors derive from a woman aged 40 to 55 with acute COVID-19.

CDR3 region: CASNQDSGVNTEAFF. DNA for the CDR3: TGCGCCAGCAACCAGGACAGCGGGGTGAACACTGAAGCTTTCTTT. J is TRBJ1-1 and V is TRBV5-1, with a possible D match to TRBD1 (6 bases). This CDR3 has 15 amino acids. With 6 bases removed from V and 0 bases from J, the gap between germline ends came to 15 bases. The germline CDR1 and CDR2 sequences are SGHRS and YFSETQ.

This clone showed up just once. V gene TRBV4-1 combines with J gene TRBJ2-5; TRBD1 agrees at 9 bases. The CDR3 is 15 residues long. Germline loops: CDR1 MGHRA, CDR2 YSYEKL. After removal of 0 bases from V and 3 bases from J, the junction contained 2 bases not matched to a gene. The CDR3 protein is CASSQDRDREETQYF. The DNA of the CDR3 is TGCGCCAGCAGCCAAGACCGGGACAGGGAAGAGACCCAGTACTTC.

The chain carries TRBV11-2 and TRBJ1-1; TRBD1 agrees at 8 bases. Germline lookup yields CDR1 SGHAT and CDR2 FQNNGV. The CDR3 covers 16 residues. Trimming took 0 bases from V and 5 from J; bases not matched to a gene: 8. CDR3 residues: CASSLDRRTGRTEAFF. For the CDR3, the DNA is TGTGCCAGCAGCTTAGACCGACGGACAGGGAGGACTGAAGCTTTCTTT. The variable domain in full, completed from reference TRBV11-2 and TRBJ1-1, reads EAGVAQSPRYKIIEKRQSVAFWCNPISGHATLYWYQQILGQGPKLLIQFQNNGVVDDSQLPKDRFSAERLKGVDSTLKIQPAKLEDSAVYLCASSLDRRTGRTEAFFGQGTRLTVV.

The genes are TRBV3-1 (or the pseudogene TRBV3-2) and TRBJ1-3; 7 bases are shared with TRBD1. V lost 1 base to trimming and J lost 0 bases; unmatched junction nucleotides: 12. This CDR3 has 19 amino acids. Germline V CDR1 and CDR2: LGHDT, YNNKEL (reference sequence). The DNA for the CDR3 is TGTGCCAGCAGCCAAGCGGTAGGGTCCCGGGACAGCTCTGGAAACACCATATATTTT. Translating it yields CASSQAVGSRDSSGNTIYF.

The rearrangement links TRBV10-1 to TRBJ2-3; D unresolved. The germline V gene has CDR1 WNHNN and CDR2 SYGVQD (reference sequence). V gave up 3 bases and J gave up 6 bases, with 7 bases separating them. This CDR3 region has 12 residues. The CDR3: CASSDSSDTQYF. CDR3 nucleotides: TGCGCCAGCAGTGATTCGTCCGATACGCAGTATTTT.

DNA of the CDR3: TGTGCCAGCTCACCGGCAGGGGCTAGACGGGGCAATGAGCAGTTCTTC. Amino acids: CASSPAGARRGNEQFF. The chain uses TRBV18 and TRBJ2-1; tentative D call: TRBD1 (6 bases). Trimming cost V 3 bases and J 6 bases, with 18 bases left between them. This CDR3 contains 16 residues. Germline V gene lookup returns CDR1 KGHSH and CDR2 LQKENI.

This clone was seen a handful of times. This chain uses TRBV21-1 with TRBJ2-7; the DNA was not compared with TRBD2, the D call given in the table. TRBV21-1 is a pseudogene segment. The CDR3 is 19 residues long. CDR3 nucleotides: TGTGCCAGCAGCCTATTAACTAACCAACCTAGCGGAGGCCGGTACGAGCAGTACTTC. Residues: CASSLLTNQPSGGRYEQYF.

This sequence joins TRBV6-1 and TRBJ2-5; possibly TRBD1 for D (6 bases). V lost 3 bases, J lost 2 bases, and 13 bases lay in between. Germline V gives CDR1 MNHNS, CDR2 SASEGT. CDR3 length equals 15 residues. The CDR3 nucleotides read TGTGCCAGCAGTGAGACAGGAGTCCTACAAGAGACCCAGTACTTC. Protein sequence: CASSETGVLQETQYF.

The chain couples TRBV4-3 to TRBJ2-3; 12 nucleotides match TRBD2. V lost 5 bases to trimming and J lost 5 bases; unmatched junction nucleotides: 2. Germline CDR1 and CDR2: LGHNA and YSLEER. The CDR3 is made up of 14 amino acids. CDR3 bases: TGCGCCAGCAGCGAGGGACTAGCGGGAGATACGCAGTATTTT. Translating it yields CASSEGLAGDTQYF.

The chain uses TRBV5-1 and TRBJ2-7; D might be TRBD2 (5 bases). The length of the CDR3 is 18 residues. Germline loops: CDR1 SGHRS, CDR2 YFSETQ. V was pared by 8 bases and J by 3 bases, with 30 bases between. The CDR3 nucleotides read TGCGCCAGAAACCCGACTAATGGGCAGGCGAAGAAGGACTACGAGCAGTACTTC. It specifies CARNPTNGQAKKDYEQYF.

This rearrangement joins TRBV20-1 to TRBJ2-1; weak D call: TRBD2 (5 bases). The CDR3 spans 15 residues. Per germline, CDR1 DFQATT and CDR2 SNEGSKA (reference sequence). V was shortened by 3 bases and J by 6 bases, with 18 bases between the two germline ends. The CDR3 DNA reads TGCAGTGCTAGTCCGAGGGCCGGCGTCCGCAATGAGCAGTTCTTC. Its translation: CSASPRAGVRNEQFF.

This chain uses TRBV11-3 with TRBJ2-7, with 8 bases fitting TRBD2. The CDR3 length is 16 residues. V shed 0 bases, J shed 1 base, and the junction held 5 bases outside the gene matches. CDR1 SGHNT and CDR2 YENEEA come from the germline V gene. Here the CDR3 DNA reads TGTGCCAGCAGCTTAGACCGGGAGGGACGGTCCTACGAGCAGTACTTC. It translates to CASSLDREGRSYEQYF.

The chain has TRBV5-5 and TRBJ1-5; weak D call: TRBD1 (5 bases). CDR1 is SGHKS and CDR2 is YYEKEE in the germline V gene (reference sequence). V lost 4 bases to trimming and J lost 2 bases, with 16 bases between them. The CDR3 totals 16 residues. CDR3 in DNA: TGTGCCAGCAGCCTCCAAGCAGGGTCAGGCAATCAGCCCCAGCATTTT. The encoded protein is CASSLQAGSGNQPQHF.

The gene calls are TRBV3-1 (or the pseudogene TRBV3-2) and TRBJ1-6, with 12 bases identical to TRBD1. V lost 1 base to trimming and J lost 7 bases; unmatched junction nucleotides: 11. Germline lookup yields CDR1 LGHDT and CDR2 YNNKEL (reference sequence). This CDR3 region has 19 residues. The CDR3 reads CASSQAFLRDRGLNSPLHF. Written as DNA, the CDR3 is TGTGCCAGCAGCCAAGCCTTCCTCCGGGACAGGGGGCTGAATTCACCCCTCCACTTT.

This chain links TRBV24-1 with TRBJ2-2, with 15 bases matching TRBD2. The V gene's germline CDR1 is KGHDR and CDR2 SFDVKD. The CDR3 length is 19 residues. Germline trimming cut 4 bases from V and 5 bases from J; bases unmatched to any gene: 10. In DNA form, the CDR3 reads TGTGCCACCAGTGACCCGGGACTAGCGGGGGGATTAGGGACCGGGGAGCTGTTTTTT. It encodes CATSDPGLAGGLGTGELFF.

The gene calls are TRBV9 and TRBJ2-7; weak D call: TRBD1 (6 bases). Per germline, CDR1 SGDLS and CDR2 YYNGEE. The CDR3 spans 16 residues. Trimming pared 0 bases from V and 0 bases from J, leaving 13 bases between. The CDR3 reads CASSVDPGVSSYEQYF. The CDR3 DNA follows: TGTGCCAGCAGCGTAGATCCAGGGGTCAGCTCCTACGAGCAGTACTTC.

The V call is TRBV3-1 (or the pseudogene TRBV3-2), the J call TRBJ1-1; TRBD1 matches at 8 bases. J lost 3 bases, V lost 8 bases, and 17 bases had no gene match. The length of the CDR3 is 17 residues. Germline CDR1 is LGHDT and CDR2 is YNNKEL (reference sequence). This CDR3 is CASLDRTGSPGDTEAFF. The DNA for the CDR3 is TGTGCCAGCCTAGACCGGACAGGGTCCCCGGGGGACACTGAAGCTTTCTTT.